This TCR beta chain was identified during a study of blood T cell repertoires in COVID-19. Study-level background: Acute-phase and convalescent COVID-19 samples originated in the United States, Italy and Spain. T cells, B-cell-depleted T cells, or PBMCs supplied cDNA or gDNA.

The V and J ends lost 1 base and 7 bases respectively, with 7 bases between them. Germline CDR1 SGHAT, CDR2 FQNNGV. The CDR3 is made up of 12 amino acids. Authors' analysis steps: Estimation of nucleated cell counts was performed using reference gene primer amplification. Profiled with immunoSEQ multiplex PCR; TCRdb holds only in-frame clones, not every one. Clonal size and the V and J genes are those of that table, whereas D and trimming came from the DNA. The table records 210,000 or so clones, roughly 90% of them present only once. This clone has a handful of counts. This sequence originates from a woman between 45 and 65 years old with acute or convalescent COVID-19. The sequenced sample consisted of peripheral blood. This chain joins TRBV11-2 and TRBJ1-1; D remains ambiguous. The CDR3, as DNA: TGTGCCAGCAGCTTAGGAGGGAATGAAGCTTTCTTT. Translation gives CASSLGGNEAFF.